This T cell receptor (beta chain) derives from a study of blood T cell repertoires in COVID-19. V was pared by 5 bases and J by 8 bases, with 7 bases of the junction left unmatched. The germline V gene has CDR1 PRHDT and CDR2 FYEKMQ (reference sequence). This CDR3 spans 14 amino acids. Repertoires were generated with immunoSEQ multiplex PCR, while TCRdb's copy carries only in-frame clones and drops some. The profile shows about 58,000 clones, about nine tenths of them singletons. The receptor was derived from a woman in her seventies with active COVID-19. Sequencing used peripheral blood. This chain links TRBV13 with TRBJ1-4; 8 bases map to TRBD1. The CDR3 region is CASSPDRVEEKLFF. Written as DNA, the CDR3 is TGTGCCAGCAGCCCGGACAGGGTGGAAGAAAAACTGTTTTTT.